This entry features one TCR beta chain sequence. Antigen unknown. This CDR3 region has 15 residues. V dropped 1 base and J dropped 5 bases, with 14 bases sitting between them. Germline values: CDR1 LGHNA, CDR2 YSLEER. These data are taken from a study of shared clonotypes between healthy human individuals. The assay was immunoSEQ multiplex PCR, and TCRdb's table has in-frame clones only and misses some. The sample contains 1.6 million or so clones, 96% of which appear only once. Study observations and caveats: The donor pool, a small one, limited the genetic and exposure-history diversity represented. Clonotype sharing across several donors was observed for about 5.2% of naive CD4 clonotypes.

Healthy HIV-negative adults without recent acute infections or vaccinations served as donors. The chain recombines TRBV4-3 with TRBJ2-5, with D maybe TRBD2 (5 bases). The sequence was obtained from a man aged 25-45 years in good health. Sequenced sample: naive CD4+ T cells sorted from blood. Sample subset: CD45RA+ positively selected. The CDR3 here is CASSQVGGGRETQYF. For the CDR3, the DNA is TGCGCCAGCAGCCAAGTAGGAGGAGGCCGGGAGACCCAGTACTTC.